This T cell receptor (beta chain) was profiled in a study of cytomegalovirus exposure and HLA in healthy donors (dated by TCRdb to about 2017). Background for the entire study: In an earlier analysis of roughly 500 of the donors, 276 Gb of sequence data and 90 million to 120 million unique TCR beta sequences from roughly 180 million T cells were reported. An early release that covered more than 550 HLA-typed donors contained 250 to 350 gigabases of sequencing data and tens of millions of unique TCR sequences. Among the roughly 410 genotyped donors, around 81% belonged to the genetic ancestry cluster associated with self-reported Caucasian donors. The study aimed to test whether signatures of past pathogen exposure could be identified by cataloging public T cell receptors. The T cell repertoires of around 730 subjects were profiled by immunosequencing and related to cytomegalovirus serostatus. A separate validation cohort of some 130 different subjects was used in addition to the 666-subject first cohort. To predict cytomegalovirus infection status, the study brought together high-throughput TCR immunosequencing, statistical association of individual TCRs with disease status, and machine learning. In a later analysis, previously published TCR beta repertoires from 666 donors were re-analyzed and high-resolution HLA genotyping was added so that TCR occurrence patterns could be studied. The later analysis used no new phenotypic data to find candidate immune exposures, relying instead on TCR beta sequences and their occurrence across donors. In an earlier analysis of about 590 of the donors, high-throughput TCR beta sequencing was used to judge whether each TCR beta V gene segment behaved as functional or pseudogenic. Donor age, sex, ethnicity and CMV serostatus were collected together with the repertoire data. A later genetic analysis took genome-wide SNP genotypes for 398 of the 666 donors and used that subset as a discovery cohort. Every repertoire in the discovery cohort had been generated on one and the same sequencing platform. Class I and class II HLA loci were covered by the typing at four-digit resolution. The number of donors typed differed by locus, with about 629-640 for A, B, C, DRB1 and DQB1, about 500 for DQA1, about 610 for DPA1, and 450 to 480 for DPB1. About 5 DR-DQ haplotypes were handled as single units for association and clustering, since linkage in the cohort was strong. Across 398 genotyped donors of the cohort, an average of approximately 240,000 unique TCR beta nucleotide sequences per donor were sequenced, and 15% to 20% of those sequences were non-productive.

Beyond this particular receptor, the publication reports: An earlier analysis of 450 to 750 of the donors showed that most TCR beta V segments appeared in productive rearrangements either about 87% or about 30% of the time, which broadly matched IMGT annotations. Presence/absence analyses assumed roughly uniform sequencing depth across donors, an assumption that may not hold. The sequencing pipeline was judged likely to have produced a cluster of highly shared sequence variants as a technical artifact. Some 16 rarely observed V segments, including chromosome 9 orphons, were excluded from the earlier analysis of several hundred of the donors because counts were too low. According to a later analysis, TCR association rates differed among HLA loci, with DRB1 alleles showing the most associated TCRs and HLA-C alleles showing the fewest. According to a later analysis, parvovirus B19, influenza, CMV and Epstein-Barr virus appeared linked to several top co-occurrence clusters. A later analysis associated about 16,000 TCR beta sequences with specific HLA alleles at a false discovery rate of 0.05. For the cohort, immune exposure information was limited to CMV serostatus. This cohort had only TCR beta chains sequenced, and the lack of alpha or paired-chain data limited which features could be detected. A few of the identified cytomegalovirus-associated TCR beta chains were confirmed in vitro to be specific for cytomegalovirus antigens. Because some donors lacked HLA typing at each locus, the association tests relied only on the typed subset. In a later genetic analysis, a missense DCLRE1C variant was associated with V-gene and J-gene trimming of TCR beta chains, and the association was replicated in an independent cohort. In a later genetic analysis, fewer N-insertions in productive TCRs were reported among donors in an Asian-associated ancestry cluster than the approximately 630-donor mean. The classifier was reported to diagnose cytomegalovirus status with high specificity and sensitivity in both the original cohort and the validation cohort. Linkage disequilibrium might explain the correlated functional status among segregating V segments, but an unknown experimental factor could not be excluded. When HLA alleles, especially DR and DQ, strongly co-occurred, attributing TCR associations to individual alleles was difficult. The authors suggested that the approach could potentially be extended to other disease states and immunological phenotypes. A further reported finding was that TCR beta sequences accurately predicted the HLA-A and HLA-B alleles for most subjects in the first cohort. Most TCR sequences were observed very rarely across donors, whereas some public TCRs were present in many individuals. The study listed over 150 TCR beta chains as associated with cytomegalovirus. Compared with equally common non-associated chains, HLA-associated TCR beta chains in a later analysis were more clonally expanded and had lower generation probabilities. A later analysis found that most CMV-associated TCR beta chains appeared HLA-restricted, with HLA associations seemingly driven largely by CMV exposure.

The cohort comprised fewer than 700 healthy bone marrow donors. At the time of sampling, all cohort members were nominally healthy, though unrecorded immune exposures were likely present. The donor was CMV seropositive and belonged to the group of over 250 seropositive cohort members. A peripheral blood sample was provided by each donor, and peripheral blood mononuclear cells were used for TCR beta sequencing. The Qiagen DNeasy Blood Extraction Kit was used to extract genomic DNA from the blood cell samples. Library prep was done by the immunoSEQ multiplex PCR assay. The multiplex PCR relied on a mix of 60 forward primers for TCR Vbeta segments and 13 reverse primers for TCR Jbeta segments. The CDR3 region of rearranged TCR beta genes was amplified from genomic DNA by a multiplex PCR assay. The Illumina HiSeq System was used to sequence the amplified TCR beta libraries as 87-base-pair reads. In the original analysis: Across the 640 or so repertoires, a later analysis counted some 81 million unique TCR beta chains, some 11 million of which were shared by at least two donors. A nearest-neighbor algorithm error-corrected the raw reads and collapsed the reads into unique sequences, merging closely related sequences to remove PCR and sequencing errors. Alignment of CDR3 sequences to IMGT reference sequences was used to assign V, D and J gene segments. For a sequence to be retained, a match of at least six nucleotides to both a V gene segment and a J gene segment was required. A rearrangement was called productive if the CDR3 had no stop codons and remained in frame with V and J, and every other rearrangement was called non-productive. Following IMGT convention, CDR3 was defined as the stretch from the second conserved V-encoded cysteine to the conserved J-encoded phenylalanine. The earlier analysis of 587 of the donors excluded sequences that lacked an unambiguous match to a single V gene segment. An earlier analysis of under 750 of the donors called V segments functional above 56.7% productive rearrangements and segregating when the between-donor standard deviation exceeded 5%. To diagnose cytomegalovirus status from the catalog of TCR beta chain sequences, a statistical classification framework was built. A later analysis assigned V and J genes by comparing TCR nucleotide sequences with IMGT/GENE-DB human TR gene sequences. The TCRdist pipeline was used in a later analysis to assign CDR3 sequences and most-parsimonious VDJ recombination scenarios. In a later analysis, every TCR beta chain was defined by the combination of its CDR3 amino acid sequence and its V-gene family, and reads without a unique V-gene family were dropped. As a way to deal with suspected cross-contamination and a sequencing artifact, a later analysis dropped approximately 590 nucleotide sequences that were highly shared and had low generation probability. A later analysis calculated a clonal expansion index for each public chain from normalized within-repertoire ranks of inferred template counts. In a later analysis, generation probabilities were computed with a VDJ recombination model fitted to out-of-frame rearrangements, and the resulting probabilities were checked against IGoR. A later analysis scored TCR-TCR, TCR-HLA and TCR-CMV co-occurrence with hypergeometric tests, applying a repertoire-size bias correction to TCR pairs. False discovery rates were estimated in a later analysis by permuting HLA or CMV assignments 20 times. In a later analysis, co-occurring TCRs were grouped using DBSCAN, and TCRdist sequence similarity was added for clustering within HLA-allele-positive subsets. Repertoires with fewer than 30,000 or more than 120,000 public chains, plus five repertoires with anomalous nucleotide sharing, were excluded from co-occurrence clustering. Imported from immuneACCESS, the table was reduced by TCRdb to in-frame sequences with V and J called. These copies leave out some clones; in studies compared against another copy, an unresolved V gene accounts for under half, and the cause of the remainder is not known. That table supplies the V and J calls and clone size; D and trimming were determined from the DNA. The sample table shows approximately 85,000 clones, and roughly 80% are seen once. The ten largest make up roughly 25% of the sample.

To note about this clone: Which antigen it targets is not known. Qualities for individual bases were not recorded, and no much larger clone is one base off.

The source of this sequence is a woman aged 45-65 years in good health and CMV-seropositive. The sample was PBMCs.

The DNA sequence is given as TGTGCCAGCAGACCGGGACAGGGGGCGAGCACTGAAGCTTTCTTT. This codes for CASRPGQGASTEAFF. The rearrangement joined TRBV6-1 to TRBJ1-1, and TRBD1 aligns with 12 junction nucleotides. Spanning cysteine to phenylalanine, the CDR3 consists of 15 amino acids. The retained sequence is limited to the CDR3, 45 bases, with the frame set at the first base. Trimming removed 6 bases from V and 4 bases from J; the gene matches leave 6 bases unexplained. The germline V gene sets CDR1 to MNHNS and CDR2 to SASEGT.